Below, 10 T cell receptor beta chains from the same sample are listed, as sequenced in a study of Graves' ophthalmopathy and Graves' hyperthyroidism. The sequenced template was RNA, covering the TCR beta CDR3 region. HTBI primers served in a first-round RT-PCR, which a second-round multiplex PCR followed. TCRdb re-derived calls from the multiplex PCR reads in MiXCR, one entry per CDR3 protein. The top ten hold roughly 1.5% of the sample, which has roughly 400,000 distinct CDR3 sequences, around 16% seen once. Input material: peripheral blood. The receptors were sampled from a woman in her late teens or twenties with Graves' ophthalmopathy.

The table lists this clonotype with many counts. This chain links TRBV5-1 with TRBJ1-6; D not resolved. The CDR3 contains 14 residues. Germline-derived CDR1 and CDR2 are SGHRS and YFSETQ. V was pared by 2 bases and J by 6 bases, with 9 bases between. CDR3 sequence reads: CASSLPYPNSPLHF. The CDR3 DNA follows: TGCGCCAGCAGCTTACCTTACCCTAATTCACCCCTCCACTTT. The variable domain in full, with the rest retrieved from reference TRBV5-1 and TRBJ1-6, is KAGVTQTPRYLIKTRGQQVTLSCSPISGHRSVSWYQQTPGQGLQFLFEYFSETQRNKGNFPGRFSGRQFSNSRSEMNVSTLELGDSALYLCASSLPYPNSPLHFGNGTRLTVT.

The J gene is TRBJ2-6, the V gene TRBV19, with 7 nucleotides matching TRBD1. V lost 8 bases and J lost 4; bases outside the gene matches: 8. This CDR3 is built from 15 residues. From germline, CDR1 is LNHDA and CDR2 SQIVND (reference sequence). CDR3 bases: TGTGCCAGTTCGACAGGGACGTTGGGGGCCAACGTCCTGACTTTC. Translating gives CASSTGTLGANVLTF.

This clonotype was found a few times. The chain joins TRBV6-2 or TRBV6-3 to TRBJ1-1, with 7 bases lining up with TRBD1. This CDR3 is built from 15 residues. After removal of 5 bases from V and 2 bases from J, the junction contained 8 bases not matched to a gene. CDR1 and CDR2 from the germline V gene are MNHEY and SVGEGT. In DNA form, the CDR3 reads TGTGCCAGCAGTACAGGGGACGGGCGCAACACTGAAGCTTTCTTT. Protein: CASSTGDGRNTEAFF.

In its sample, this clonotype was seen many times. The chain links TRBV12-3 or TRBV12-4 to TRBJ1-2; D ambiguous. The CDR3 totals 13 residues. The germline V and J ends were trimmed by 7 bases and 4 bases, with 13 bases remaining between them. The CDR3 region is CASTPQLGYGYTF. The CDR3 DNA is TGTGCCAGCACCCCACAGCTTGGCTATGGCTACACCTTC.

V gene TRBV28 combines with J gene TRBJ1-3; 8 bases are shared with TRBD1. Trimming removed 3 bases from V and 2 bases from J; junction bases left unmatched: 12. The CDR3 extends over 18 amino acids. Looked up from germline, CDR1 is MDHEN and CDR2 is SYDVKM. As DNA, the CDR3 is TGTGCCAGCAGTTTCATCCCGGGACAGGAGGGGGCTGGAAACACCATATATTTT. Amino acids: CASSFIPGQEGAGNTIYF.

This clonotype was seen many times. This CDR3 is CASSPTGAGETQYF. CDR3 coding DNA: TGTGCCAGCAGCCCCACAGGGGCCGGGGAGACCCAGTACTTC. V usage is TRBV7-2 and J usage is TRBJ2-5, with 7 nucleotides matching TRBD1. This CDR3 spans 14 amino acids. Germline CDR1 is SGHTA and CDR2 is FQGNSA. V shed 5 bases, J shed 5 bases, and the junction held 8 bases outside the gene matches.

This clonotype occurred many times. The J gene is TRBJ2-7, the V gene TRBV11-3; 10 bases are a match to TRBD2. Germline trimming cut 3 bases from V and 2 bases from J; bases unmatched to any gene: 7. The CDR3 is 16 residues long. Germline V gene lookup returns CDR1 SGHNT and CDR2 YENEEA. The CDR3 sequence: CASSFLMSGGAYEQYF. Written as DNA, the CDR3 is TGTGCCAGCAGCTTCTTGATGAGCGGGGGGGCCTACGAGCAGTACTTC.

Ten or more counts support this clonotype. The chain couples TRBV6-5 to TRBJ2-7; 9 nucleotides match TRBD2. The CDR3 extends over 15 amino acids. J was trimmed by 6 bases and V by 4 bases; bases with no gene match: 10. The germline CDR1 and CDR2 sequences are MNHEY and SVGAGI. CDR3 sequence: CASSFSGLASLEQYF. CDR3 sequence (DNA): TGTGCCAGCAGTTTCTCGGGACTAGCTTCTCTCGAGCAGTACTTC.

This clonotype was found many times. V and J are TRBV10-3 and TRBJ2-7, with 11 bases lining up with TRBD2. The CDR3 runs to 16 residues. Trimming took 4 bases from V and 4 from J; bases not matched to a gene: 9. The germline CDR1 and CDR2 sequences are ENHRY and SYGVKD. CDR3 sequence: CAISATGTSGSYEQYF. Written as DNA, the CDR3 is TGTGCCATCAGTGCCACGGGGACTAGCGGATCGTACGAGCAGTACTTC.

In its sample, this clonotype was seen many times. The chain links TRBV4-3 to TRBJ2-6, with D hard to call. The V end was cut by 0 bases, the J end by 2 bases, with 8 bases between. CDR3 length: 16 residues. CDR1 LGHNA and CDR2 YSLEER come from the germline V gene. The CDR3: CASSQESGPGANVLTF. For the CDR3, the DNA is TGCGCCAGCAGCCAAGAGTCCGGACCTGGGGCCAACGTCCTGACTTTC.